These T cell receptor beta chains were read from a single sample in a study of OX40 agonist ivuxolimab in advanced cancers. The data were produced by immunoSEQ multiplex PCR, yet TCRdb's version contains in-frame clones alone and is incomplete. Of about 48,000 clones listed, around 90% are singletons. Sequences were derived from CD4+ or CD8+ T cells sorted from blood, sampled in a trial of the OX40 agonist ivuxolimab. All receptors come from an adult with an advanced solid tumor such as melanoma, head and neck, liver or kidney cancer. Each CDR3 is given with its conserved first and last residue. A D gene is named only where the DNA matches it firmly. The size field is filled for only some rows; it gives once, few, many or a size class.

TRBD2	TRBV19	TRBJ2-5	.	TGTGCCAGTAGTATAATTGTCGGGACTACCAAAGAGACCCAGTACTTC	CASSIIVGTTKETQYF
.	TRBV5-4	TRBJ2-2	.	TGTGCCAGCAGCTTGGGGTGGGGAGCGAACACCGGGGAGCTGTTTTTT	CASSLGWGANTGELFF
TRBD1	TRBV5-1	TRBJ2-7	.	TGCGCCAGCAGCTTGACAGGACAGGGGGGTTACGAGCAGTACTTC	CASSLTGQGGYEQYF
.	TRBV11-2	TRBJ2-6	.	TGTGCCAGCAGCTTAAGGGGAGCCGGGGGGGCCAACGTCCTGACTTTC	CASSLRGAGGANVLTF
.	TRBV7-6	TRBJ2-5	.	TGTGCCAGCACCCTAACCGGGGGGACCCAGTACTTC	CASTLTGGTQYF
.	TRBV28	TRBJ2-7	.	TGTGCCAGCAGTTTATTGGGTATGGAAGAGTACTTC	CASSLLGMEEYF
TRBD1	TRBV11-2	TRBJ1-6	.	TGTGCCAGCAGCCAGGGACAGCCTCGTCTTAATTCACCCCTCCACTTT	CASSQGQPRLNSPLHF
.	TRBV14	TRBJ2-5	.	TGTGCCAGCAGCCCACGAATGAGGGTGTTGGAGACCCAGTACTTC	CASSPRMRVLETQYF
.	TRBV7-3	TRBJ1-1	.	TGTGCCAGCAGCTTAACAGGCCTGGAGAACACTGAAGCTTTCTTT	CASSLTGLENTEAFF
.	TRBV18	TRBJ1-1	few	TGTGCCAGCTCCTTGGGGGGGGGCACTGAAGCTTTCTTT	CASSLGGGTEAFF
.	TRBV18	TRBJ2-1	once	TGTGCCAGCTCGCCCGGCGAGGGGGGGACCTACAATGAGCAGTTCTTC	CASSPGEGGTYNEQFF
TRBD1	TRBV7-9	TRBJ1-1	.	TGTGCCAGCAGAGATACAGGGGCGCGCAGCACTGAAGCTTTCTTT	CASRDTGARSTEAFF
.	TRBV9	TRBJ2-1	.	TGTGCCAGCAGCGCCCCCGGCGGAGCTGACTACAATGAGCAGTTCTTC	CASSAPGGADYNEQFF
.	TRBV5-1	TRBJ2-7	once	TGCGCCAGCAGCTTAGCGGCAGGGGCCTACGAGCAGTACTTC	CASSLAAGAYEQYF
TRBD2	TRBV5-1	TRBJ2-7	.	TGCGCCAGCAGCTTAAGTAGCGGGCCTCTCTACGAGCAGTACTTC	CASSLSSGPLYEQYF
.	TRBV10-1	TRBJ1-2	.	TGCGCCAGCAGTGAAGGCAGACTCCTGCCCTATGGCTACACCTTC	CASSEGRLLPYGYTF
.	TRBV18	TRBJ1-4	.	TGTGCCAGCTCAACGGGGCAGGATGAAAAACTGTTTTTT	CASSTGQDEKLFF
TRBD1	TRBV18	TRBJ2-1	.	TGTGCCAGCTCACCTTTGGCAGGGGGAGATCGCTACAATGAGCAGTTCTTC	CASSPLAGGDRYNEQFF
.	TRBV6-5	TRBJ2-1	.	TGTGCCAGCAGTTACGGCCCACACGGTGAGCAGTTCTTC	CASSYGPHGEQFF
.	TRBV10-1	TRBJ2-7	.	TGCGCCAGCAGTGAGTCGGGAAGTCTGATCTACGAGCAGTACTTC	CASSESGSLIYEQYF
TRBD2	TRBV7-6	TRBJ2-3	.	TGTGCCAGCAGCCCGACTAGCGGGGGGGGCACAGATACGCAGTATTTT	CASSPTSGGGTDTQYF
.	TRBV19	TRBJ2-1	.	TGTGCCAGTAGTATGGTGGGCCCCCTCAATGAGCAGTTCTTC	CASSMVGPLNEQFF
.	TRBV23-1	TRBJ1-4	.	TGCGCCAGCAGTCAATCTGCCCTGGGCCTCTATAATGAAAAACTGTTTTTT	CASSQSALGLYNEKLFF
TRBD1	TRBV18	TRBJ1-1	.	TGTGCCAGCTCATCGGACAGGTCCACTGAAGCTTTCTTT	CASSSDRSTEAFF
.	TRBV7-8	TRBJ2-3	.	TGTGCCAGCAGCCCCGGCTTTACGCAGTATTTT	CASSPGFTQYF
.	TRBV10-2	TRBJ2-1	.	TGCGCCAGCTCCCGGGCGGGAATTTACAATGAGCAGTTCTTC	CASSRAGIYNEQFF
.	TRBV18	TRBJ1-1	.	TGTGCCAGCTCACCCTCGGCTTTGGACACTGAAGCTTTCTTT	CASSPSALDTEAFF
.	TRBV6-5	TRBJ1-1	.	TGTGCCAGCAGTTCAGGGTCGAACACTGAAGCTTTCTTT	CASSSGSNTEAFF
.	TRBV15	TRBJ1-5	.	TGTGCCACCAGCAGAGATCGGCGGGCCCAGCATTTT	CATSRDRRAQHF
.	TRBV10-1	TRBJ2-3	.	TGCGCCAGCAGTGAGTCGAGCGGTCTTGCAGATACGCAGTATTTT	CASSESSGLADTQYF
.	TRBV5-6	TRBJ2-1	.	TGTGCCAGCAGCTTTGAGCGGCGGGAGCAGTTCTTC	CASSFERREQFF
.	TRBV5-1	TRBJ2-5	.	TGCGCCAGCAGCTTGGATCTAGGGACGGTGACCCAGTACTTC	CASSLDLGTVTQYF
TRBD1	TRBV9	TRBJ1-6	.	TGTGCCAGCAGCGTAGAGGGCAGGGGGCGGTCACCCCTCCACTTT	CASSVEGRGRSPLHF
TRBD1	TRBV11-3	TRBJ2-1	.	TGTGCCAGCAGCTTAGAGACGGGGACAGGGCGGAGCAATGAGCAGTTCTTC	CASSLETGTGRSNEQFF
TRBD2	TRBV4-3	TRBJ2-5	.	TGCGCCAGCAGCCAAGATTGGCTAGCGGGGGGCCTCGGGGAGACCCAGTACTTC	CASSQDWLAGGLGETQYF
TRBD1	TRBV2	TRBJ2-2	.	TGTGCCAGCAGTGCGACAGGGACCACCGGGGAGCTGTTTTTT	CASSATGTTGELFF
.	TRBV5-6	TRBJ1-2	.	TGTGCCAGCAGCTTGGCCCCTACAGGTGCCCATTATGGCTACACCTTC	CASSLAPTGAHYGYTF
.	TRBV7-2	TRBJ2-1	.	TGTGCCAGCCTTTTCCGTGGTGAGCAGTTCTTC	CASLFRGEQFF
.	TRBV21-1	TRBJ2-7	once	TGTGCCAGCAGCAAAGCGGGCCACCTCTACGAGCAGTACTTC	CASSKAGHLYEQYF
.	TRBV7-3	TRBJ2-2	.	TGTGCCAGCAGCGCAGCTCCTAGGGGGAACACCGGGGAGCTGTTTTTT	CASSAAPRGNTGELFF